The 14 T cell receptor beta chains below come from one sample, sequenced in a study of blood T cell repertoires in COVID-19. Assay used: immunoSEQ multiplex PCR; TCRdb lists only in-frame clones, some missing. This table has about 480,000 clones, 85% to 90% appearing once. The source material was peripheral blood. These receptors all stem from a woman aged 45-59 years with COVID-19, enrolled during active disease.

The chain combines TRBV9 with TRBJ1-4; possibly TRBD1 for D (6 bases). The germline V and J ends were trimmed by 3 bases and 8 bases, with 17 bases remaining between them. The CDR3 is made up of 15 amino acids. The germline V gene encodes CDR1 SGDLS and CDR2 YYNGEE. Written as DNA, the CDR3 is TGTGCCAGCAGCGCATACACAGGGTACGGGGAAAAACTGTTTTTT. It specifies CASSAYTGYGEKLFF.

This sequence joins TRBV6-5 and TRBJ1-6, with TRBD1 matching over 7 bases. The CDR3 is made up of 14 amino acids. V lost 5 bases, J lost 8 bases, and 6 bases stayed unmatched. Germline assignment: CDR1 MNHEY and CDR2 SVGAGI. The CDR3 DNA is TGTGCCAGCAGTCGGGGACAGCTTGATTCACCCCTCCACTTT. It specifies CASSRGQLDSPLHF.

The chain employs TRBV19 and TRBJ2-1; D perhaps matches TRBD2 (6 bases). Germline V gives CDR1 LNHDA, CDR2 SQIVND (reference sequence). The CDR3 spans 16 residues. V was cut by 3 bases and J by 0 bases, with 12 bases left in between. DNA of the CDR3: TGTGCCAGTAGTATCAGGGACTTCAGCTCCTACAATGAGCAGTTCTTC. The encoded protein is CASSIRDFSSYNEQFF.

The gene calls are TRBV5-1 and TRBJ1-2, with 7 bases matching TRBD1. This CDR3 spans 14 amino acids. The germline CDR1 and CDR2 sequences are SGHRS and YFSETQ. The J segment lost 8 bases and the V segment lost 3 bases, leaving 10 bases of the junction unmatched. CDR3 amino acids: CASSWGSGTEGYTF. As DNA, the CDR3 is TGCGCCAGCAGCTGGGGATCCGGGACAGAGGGCTACACCTTC. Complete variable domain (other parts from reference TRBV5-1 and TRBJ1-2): KAGVTQTPRYLIKTRGQQVTLSCSPISGHRSVSWYQQTPGQGLQFLFEYFSETQRNKGNFPGRFSGRQFSNSRSEMNVSTLELGDSALYLCASSWGSGTEGYTFGSGTRLTVV.

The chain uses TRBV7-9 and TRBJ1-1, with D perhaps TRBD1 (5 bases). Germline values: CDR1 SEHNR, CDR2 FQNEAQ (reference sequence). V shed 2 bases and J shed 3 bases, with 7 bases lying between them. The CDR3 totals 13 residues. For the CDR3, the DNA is TGTGCCAGCAGCTTACAGGGTCACACTGAAGCTTTCTTT. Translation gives CASSLQGHTEAFF.

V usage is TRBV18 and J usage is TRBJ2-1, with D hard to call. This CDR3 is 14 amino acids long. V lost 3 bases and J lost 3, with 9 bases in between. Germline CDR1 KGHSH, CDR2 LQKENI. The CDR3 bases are TGTGCCAGCTCACCGGGCAGGAACTACAATGAGCAGTTCTTC. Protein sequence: CASSPGRNYNEQFF.

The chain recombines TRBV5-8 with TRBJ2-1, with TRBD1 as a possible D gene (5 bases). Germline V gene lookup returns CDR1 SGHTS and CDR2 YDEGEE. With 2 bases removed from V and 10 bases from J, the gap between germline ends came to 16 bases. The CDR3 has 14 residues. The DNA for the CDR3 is TGTGCCAGCAGCTTAGGGGCTCAAGATCGGGAGCAGTTCTTC. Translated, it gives CASSLGAQDREQFF. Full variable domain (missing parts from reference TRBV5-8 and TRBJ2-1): EAGVTQSPTHLIKTRGQQATLRCSPISGHTSVYWYQQALGLGLQFLLWYDEGEERNRGNFPPRFSGRQFPNYSSELNVNALELEDSALYLCASSLGAQDREQFFGPGTRLTVL.

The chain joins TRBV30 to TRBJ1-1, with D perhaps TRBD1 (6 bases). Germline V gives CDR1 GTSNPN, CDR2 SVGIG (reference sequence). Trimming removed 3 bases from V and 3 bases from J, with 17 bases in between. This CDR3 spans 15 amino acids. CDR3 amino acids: CAWRLFGGGYTEAFF. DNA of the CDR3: TGTGCCTGGAGGTTGTTTGGGGGCGGCTACACTGAAGCTTTCTTT.

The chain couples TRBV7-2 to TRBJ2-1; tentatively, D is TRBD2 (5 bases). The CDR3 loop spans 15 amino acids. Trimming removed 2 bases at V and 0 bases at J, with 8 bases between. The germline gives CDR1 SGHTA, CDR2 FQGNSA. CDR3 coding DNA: TGTGCCAGCAGCTTACTAGCAGTCTCCTACAATGAGCAGTTCTTC. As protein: CASSLLAVSYNEQFF.

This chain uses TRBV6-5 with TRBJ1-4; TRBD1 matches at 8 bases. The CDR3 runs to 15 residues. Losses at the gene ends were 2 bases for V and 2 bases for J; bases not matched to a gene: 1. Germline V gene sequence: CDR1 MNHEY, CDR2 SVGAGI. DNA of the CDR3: TGTGCCAGCAGTTACGGGACAGGCACTAATGAAAAACTGTTTTTT. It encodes CASSYGTGTNEKLFF.

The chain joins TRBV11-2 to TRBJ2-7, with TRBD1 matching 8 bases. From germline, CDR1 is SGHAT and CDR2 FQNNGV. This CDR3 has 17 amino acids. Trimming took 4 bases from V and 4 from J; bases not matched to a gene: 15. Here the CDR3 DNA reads TGTGCCAGCAGCTCCGTAAGAGGGGCAGGGGGCAAGTACGAGCAGTACTTC. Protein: CASSSVRGAGGKYEQYF.

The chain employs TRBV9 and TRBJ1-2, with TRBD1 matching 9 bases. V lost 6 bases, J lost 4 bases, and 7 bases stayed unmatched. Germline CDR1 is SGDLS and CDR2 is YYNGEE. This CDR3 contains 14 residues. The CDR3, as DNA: TGTGCCAGCACACGGACAGGGGCGGGCTATGGCTACACCTTC. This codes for CASTRTGAGYGYTF.

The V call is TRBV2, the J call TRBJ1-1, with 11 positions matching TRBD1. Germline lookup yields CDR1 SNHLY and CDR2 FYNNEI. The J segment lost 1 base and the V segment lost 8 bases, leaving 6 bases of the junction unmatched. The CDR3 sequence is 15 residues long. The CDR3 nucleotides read TGTGCCAGCGGTGGACAGGGGGCTCCGAACACTGAAGCTTTCTTT. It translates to CASGGQGAPNTEAFF.

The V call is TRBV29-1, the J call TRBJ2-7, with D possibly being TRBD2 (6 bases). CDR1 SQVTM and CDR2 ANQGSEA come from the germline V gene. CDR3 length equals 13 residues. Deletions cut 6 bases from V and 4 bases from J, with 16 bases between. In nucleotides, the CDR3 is TGCAGCGTGGCGGGACTGATTGATTACGAGCAGTACTTC. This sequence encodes CSVAGLIDYEQYF.